Presented here are 12 T cell receptor beta chains from one specimen sequenced in a study of blood T cell repertoires in COVID-19. Libraries were prepared by immunoSEQ multiplex PCR; TCRdb keeps only in-frame clonotypes and omits some of them. The sample lists roughly 250,000 clones, 85% to 90% seen once, with approximately 4% in the top ten. The material sequenced was peripheral blood. These receptors were obtained from a woman aged 40 to 49 with acute or convalescent COVID-19.

This chain joins TRBV21-1 and TRBJ2-3; the table names TRBD1, a call not compared with the DNA. TRBV21-1 is a listed pseudogene. The CDR3 consists of 17 residues. The CDR3 is CASYRQGRSTSTDTQYF. For the CDR3, the DNA is TGTGCCAGCTACCGACAGGGCCGCTCTACTAGCACAGATACGCAGTATTTT.

The chain links TRBV18 to TRBJ1-2; TRBD1 is a possible D gene (5 bases). This CDR3 contains 14 residues. V lost 6 bases and J 2 bases, leaving 13 bases between the germline ends. From germline, CDR1 is KGHSH and CDR2 LQKENI. The chain's CDR3 is CASSLMTENYGYTF. In DNA form, the CDR3 reads TGTGCCAGCTCGCTCATGACAGAGAACTATGGCTACACCTTC.

The chain links TRBV4-1 to TRBJ1-2; D possibly corresponds to TRBD1 (5 bases). V lost 0 bases, J lost 4 bases, and 12 bases lay in between. Germline values: CDR1 MGHRA, CDR2 YSYEKL. This CDR3 has 15 amino acids. As DNA, the CDR3 is TGCGCCAGCAGCCAAGATGGGAGGGGCATCTATGGCTACACCTTC. Translation gives CASSQDGRGIYGYTF.

The chain links TRBV5-1 to TRBJ1-1; D not certain. The ends were cut back, 0 bases at V and 0 bases at J, with 6 bases in the middle. The CDR3 sequence is 14 residues long. The germline gives CDR1 SGHRS, CDR2 YFSETQ. The CDR3 protein is CASSLEHMNTEAFF. CDR3 DNA sequence: TGCGCCAGCAGCTTGGAACACATGAACACTGAAGCTTTCTTT.

Only one count was recorded for this clone. This chain uses TRBV12-3 or TRBV12-4 with TRBJ1-2; D unresolved. CDR3 size: 13 residues. Deletions cut 5 bases from V and 0 bases from J, with 7 bases between. The CDR3 region has the DNA TGTGCCAGCAGTCGAGCAACTAACTATGGCTACACCTTC. It yields the protein CASSRATNYGYTF.

The chain combines TRBV19 with TRBJ1-5; D unclear. V shed 7 bases and J shed 2 bases, with 27 bases lying between them. Germline CDR1 and CDR2: LNHDA and SQIVND (reference sequence). CDR3 length: 19 residues. The CDR3 protein is CASTNPPGRTGRGNQPQHF. In DNA, the CDR3 is TGTGCCAGTACAAATCCCCCGGGGAGAACGGGTCGGGGCAATCAGCCCCAGCATTTT.

This chain joins TRBV11-2 and TRBJ2-1; 9 bases line up with TRBD2. Per the germline V gene, CDR1 is SGHAT and CDR2 is FQNNGV. This CDR3 region has 16 residues. The ends lost 4 bases at V and 9 bases at J; junction bases unmatched: 13. CDR3 coding DNA: TGTGCCAGCAGCTCCCCCGCGGGGGGGGGTAAGCCTGAGCAGTTCTTC. It codes for CASSSPAGGGKPEQFF.

In DNA, the CDR3 is TGTGCCAGCAGCTTAGAGGCGGGACAGGGATACAATGAGCAGTTCTTC. It translates to CASSLEAGQGYNEQFF. The genes are TRBV11-2 and TRBJ2-1; 9 bases fit TRBD1. This CDR3 has 16 residues. Trimming at V came to 0 bases and at J to 4 bases, leaving 4 bases not matched to a gene. Germline V gene sequence: CDR1 SGHAT, CDR2 FQNNGV.

This clone was observed once. The chain uses TRBV12-5 and TRBJ1-2, with D possibly matching TRBD1 (5 bases). The V and J ends lost 4 bases and 6 bases respectively, with 6 bases between them. Germline V gene sequence: CDR1 LGHNT, CDR2 FRNRAP. CDR3 length equals 11 residues. The CDR3 here is CASGWTNGYTF. CDR3 DNA: TGTGCTAGTGGTTGGACAAATGGCTACACCTTC.

The chain couples TRBV28 to TRBJ1-1; D is unclear. V lost 6 bases, J lost 0 bases, and 8 bases lay in between. The CDR3 runs 13 residues. CDR1 and CDR2 (germline): MDHEN, SYDVKM. CDR3 sequence (DNA): TGTGCCAGCAGCCAGGCCATGAACACTGAAGCTTTCTTT. Its translation: CASSQAMNTEAFF.

This chain uses TRBV10-3 with TRBJ2-7, with a weak D call TRBD1 (5 bases). The CDR3 has 14 amino acids. Germline loops: CDR1 ENHRY, CDR2 SYGVKD. Trimming left V 6 bases short and J 2 bases short, with 14 bases between. The CDR3 bases are TGTGCCATCAGCAAAGACAGAGAAGCCTACGAGCAGTACGTC. The encoded protein is CAISKDREAYEQYV.

This chain connects TRBV6-5 to TRBJ1-5; 8 bases agree with TRBD1. The V gene's germline CDR1 is MNHEY and CDR2 SVGAGI. J lost 1 base, V lost 10 bases, and 9 bases had no gene match. The CDR3 sequence is 15 residues long. CDR3 nucleotides: TGTGCCACCGCGAGACAGGGGAAGAGCAATCAGCCCCAGCATTTT. Translated: CATARQGKSNQPQHF.